This entry lists 3 T cell receptor beta chains sequenced from one sample in a study of a mutant IDH1 vaccine in newly diagnosed glioma. Described time point: baseline, week 1 (first vaccination visit). The treatment was: pre-vaccination baseline after standard-of-care therapy. Using immunoSEQ multiplex PCR, the repertoire was profiled, and TCRdb retains in-frame clones only, with some absent. The data show under 80,000 clones, around 85% seen once. This material consisted of PBMCs, taken from a glioma patient treated with radiotherapy, temozolomide or both. These receptor sequences come from a man aged 30-40 years with glioma.

This clone was recorded a few times. J is TRBJ1-1 and V is TRBV5-5; D gene uncertain. Between the trimmed V and J ends, which lost 0 bases and 3 bases, there was a span of 12 bases. The CDR3 covers 15 residues. Germline CDR1 reads SGHKS; CDR2 reads YYEKEE (reference sequence). Here the CDR3 DNA reads TGTGCCAGCAGCTTGGCCGGCAGCAAACACACTGAAGCTTTCTTT. Residues: CASSLAGSKHTEAFF.

V and J are TRBV18 and TRBJ1-3, with TRBD1 as a possible D gene (5 bases). The germline V gene encodes CDR1 KGHSH and CDR2 LQKENI. Trimming shortened V by 2 bases and J by 0 bases, and 11 bases separated the two germline ends. The CDR3 has 16 amino acids. CDR3 in amino acids: CASSPLKTDSGNTIYF. The CDR3 DNA reads TGTGCCAGCTCACCATTGAAGACAGACTCTGGAAACACCATATATTTT.

The chain combines TRBV20-1 with TRBJ2-1; D is unresolved. CDR3 length equals 11 residues. The V and J ends lost 0 bases and 10 bases respectively, with 7 bases between them. Looked up from germline, CDR1 is DFQATT and CDR2 is SNEGSKA (reference sequence). CDR3 coding DNA: TGCAGTGCTAGAGATACACTAGAGCAGTTCTTC. Amino acid sequence: CSARDTLEQFF.